The rows below give T cell receptor beta chains drawn from one sample of a study of early T cells in non-severe SARS-CoV-2 infection. TCRdb analysed the 5' RACE reads with MiXCR anew, one entry per CDR3 protein. Of more than 85,000 distinct CDR3 sequences in the sample, around 13% were seen once. The sample was whole blood, taken at baseline. These receptors all come from an adult who was a healthcare worker with PCR-confirmed SARS-CoV-2 infection or an uninfected control (not recorded which). Both conserved end residues are part of each CDR3.

TRBV12-3/TRBV12-4 CASSLRDTQYF
TRBV6-6 CASSQLAGGRYEQYF
TRBV12-3/TRBV12-4 CASSERTGGTEAFF
TRBV18 CASSPESYNEQFF
TRBV7-9 CASSLWASGKAF
TRBV5-1 CASSLRVGQDFNSPLHF
TRBV29-1 CSVEDWTVTEF
TRBV7-6 CASSLRGEDSPLHF
TRBV6-5 CASRPGLAGEQYF
TRBV2 CASLEIGVSTDTQYF
TRBV5-6 CASSLGRQSLTDTQYF
TRBV11-2 CASSLGGGGIDTQYF
TRBV2 CASRGGGRRTGELFF
TRBV29-1 CSSRARVQDTQYF
TRBV7-2 CASSYSGTRGNEQFF
TRBV12-3/TRBV12-4 CASSLAPANTEAFF
TRBV9 CASSPVAVSYEQYF
TRBV28 CASSLWGNEQFF
TRBV6-6 CASSYGRYQETQYF
TRBV6-1 CASRGQPLSEEGYTF
TRBV29-1 CSVDQGDGMNTEAFF
TRBV5-1 CASSLVGQGGEKLFF